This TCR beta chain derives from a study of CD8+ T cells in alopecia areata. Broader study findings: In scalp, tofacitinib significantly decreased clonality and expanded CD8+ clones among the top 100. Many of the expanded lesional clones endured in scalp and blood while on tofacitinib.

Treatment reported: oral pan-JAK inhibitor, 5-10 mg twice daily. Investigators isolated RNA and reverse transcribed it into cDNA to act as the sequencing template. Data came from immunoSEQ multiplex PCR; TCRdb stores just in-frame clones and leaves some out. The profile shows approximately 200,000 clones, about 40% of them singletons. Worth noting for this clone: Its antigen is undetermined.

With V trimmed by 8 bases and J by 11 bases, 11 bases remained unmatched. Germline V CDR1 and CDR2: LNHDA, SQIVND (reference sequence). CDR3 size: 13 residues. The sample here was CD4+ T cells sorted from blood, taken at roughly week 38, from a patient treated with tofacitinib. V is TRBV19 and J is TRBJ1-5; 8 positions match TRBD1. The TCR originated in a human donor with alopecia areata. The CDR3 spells CASQGAARSAQHF. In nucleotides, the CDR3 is TGTGCCAGTCAGGGGGCCGCCCGATCAGCCCAGCATTTT.